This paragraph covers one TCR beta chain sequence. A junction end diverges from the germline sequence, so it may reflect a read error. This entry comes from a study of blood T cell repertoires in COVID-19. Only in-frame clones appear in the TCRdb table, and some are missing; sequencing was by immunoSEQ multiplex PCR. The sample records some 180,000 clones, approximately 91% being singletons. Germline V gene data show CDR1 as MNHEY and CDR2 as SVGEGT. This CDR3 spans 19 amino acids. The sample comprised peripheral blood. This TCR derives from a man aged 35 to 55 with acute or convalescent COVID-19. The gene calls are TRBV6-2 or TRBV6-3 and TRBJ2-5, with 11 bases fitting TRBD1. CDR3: CASSYFGTGGLLFQETQYF. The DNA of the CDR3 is TGTGCCAGCAGCTACTTCGGGACAGGGGGTTTATTGTTCCAAGAGACCCAGTACTTC.